The clone carrying this T cell receptor (beta chain) was seen a single time. Its antigen is currently unknown. The sample comes from a study of vaccination and CD4 T cells after COVID-19. With the Oncomine TCR Beta short-read assay, DNA from cultured CD4+ T cells was sequenced. In TCRdb, the PCR reads were re-called with MiXCR into one record per CDR3 protein. The table lists thousands of distinct CDR3 sequences, about 27% of them singletons. The sample's treatment: roughly nine-day PBMC culture with coronavirus spike peptide pools or control peptides (ViraFEST assay). Ahead of the COVID-19 pandemic (2011-2018), the CD4+ T cells of the unexposed donor were collected. The CDR3 runs 15 residues. Per the germline V gene, CDR1 is GTSNPN and CDR2 is SVGIG (reference sequence). Trimming removed 2 bases at V and 2 bases at J, with 16 bases between.

J is TRBJ2-7 and V is TRBV30; the D gene is possibly TRBD2 (6 bases). The origin of this receptor is a human donor in good health. Sequencing was done on a sample of CD4+ T cells from blood, cultured in vitro. This chain's CDR3 is CAWSTGLRGTYEQYF. The DNA for the CDR3 is TGTGCCTGGAGTACCGGACTACGGGGGACCTACGAGCAGTACTTC.